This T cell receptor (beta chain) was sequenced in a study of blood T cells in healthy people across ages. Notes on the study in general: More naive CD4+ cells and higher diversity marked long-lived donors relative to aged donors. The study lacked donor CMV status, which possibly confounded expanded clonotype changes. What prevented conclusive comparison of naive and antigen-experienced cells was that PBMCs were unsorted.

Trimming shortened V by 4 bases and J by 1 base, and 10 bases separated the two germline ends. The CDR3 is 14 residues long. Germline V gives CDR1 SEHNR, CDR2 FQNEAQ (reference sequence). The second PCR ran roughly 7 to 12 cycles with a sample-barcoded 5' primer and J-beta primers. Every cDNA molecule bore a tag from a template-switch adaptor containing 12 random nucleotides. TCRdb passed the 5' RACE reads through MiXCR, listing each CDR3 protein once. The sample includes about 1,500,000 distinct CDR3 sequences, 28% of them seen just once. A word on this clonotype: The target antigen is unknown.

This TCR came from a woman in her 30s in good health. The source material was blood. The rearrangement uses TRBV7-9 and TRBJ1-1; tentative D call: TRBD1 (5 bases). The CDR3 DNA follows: TGTGCCAGCAGCTCGAATGACAGGAACACTGAAGCTTTCTTT. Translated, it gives CASSSNDRNTEAFF.